Below, one T cell receptor beta chain is given with its context. The data belong to a study of OX40 agonist ivuxolimab in advanced cancers. The sampling schedule covered blood at baseline, cycle 4 day 1, and cycle 7 day 1. Using immunoSEQ multiplex PCR, the repertoire was profiled, and TCRdb retains in-frame clones only, with some absent. Here the sample spans some 45,000 clones, about nine tenths being singletons. The V gene lost 8 bases and the J gene lost 0 bases, with 23 bases spanning the gap. The CDR3 extends over 18 amino acids. The receptor's source is an adult with an advanced solid tumor such as melanoma, head and neck, liver or kidney cancer. The sequencing used CD4+ or CD8+ T cells sorted from blood, collected in a trial of the OX40 agonist ivuxolimab. The chain combines TRBV23-1 with TRBJ2-4; TRBD2 is a possible D gene (7 bases). TRBV23-1 is classed as an ORF, of uncertain function. The CDR3 coding sequence is TGCGCCAGCGGCCCACGGTGGGGGGGGCCTCTAGCCAAAAACATTCAGTACTTC. Residues: CASGPRWGGPLAKNIQYF.